The 15 T cell receptor beta chains below come from one sample, sequenced in a study of TIL therapy for anti-PD-1-resistant metastatic lung cancer. Documented time point: pre-treatment sample, taken before nivolumab and TIL therapy. Tumor tissue came from excised metastases, mostly pleural nodules or supraclavicular lymph nodes. Sequencing used immunoSEQ v3. This table comes from immunoSEQ multiplex PCR, and its TCRdb copy is limited to in-frame clones, with some not included. This sample yields nearly 9,500 clones, of which about 70% are seen a single time; more than 9.5% belongs to the top ten. Sequencing used tumor tissue, obtained at baseline. The receptors derive from a person aged 25-85 years with non-small cell lung cancer.

This rearrangement joins TRBV6-1 to TRBJ1-1; 9 bases are shared with TRBD1. The length of the CDR3 is 14 residues. Per germline, CDR1 MNHNS and CDR2 SASEGT. Trimming took 7 bases from V and 4 from J; bases not matched to a gene: 7. In nucleotides, the CDR3 is TGTGCCAGCACCCCCCTGACAGGGGGCACTGAAGCTTTCTTT. Translation: CASTPLTGGTEAFF.

The chain couples TRBV7-2 to TRBJ2-2; D is unresolved. With 2 bases removed from V and 6 bases from J, the gap between germline ends came to 16 bases. CDR1 and CDR2 (germline): SGHTA, FQGNSA. This CDR3 spans 16 amino acids. The DNA of the CDR3 is TGTGCCAGCAGCTTAAGTCGGCAGGCCGGATCCGGGGAGCTGTTTTTT. Translated: CASSLSRQAGSGELFF.

V and J are TRBV9 and TRBJ2-3, with 8 bases lining up with TRBD1. This CDR3 region has 16 residues. V gave up 1 base and J gave up 1 base; unmatched junction bases: 5. Germline lookup yields CDR1 SGDLS and CDR2 YYNGEE. DNA of the CDR3: TGTGCCAGCAGCGTACAGGGGGCATGGGGCACAGATACGCAGTATTTT. Translated: CASSVQGAWGTDTQYF.

This clone was recorded once. This chain links TRBV6-4 with TRBJ2-3; no firm D call. The V gene's germline CDR1 is MRHNA and CDR2 SNTAGT. The CDR3 totals 14 residues. V was clipped by 4 bases and J by 2 bases, with 10 bases between them. CDR3 in DNA: TGTGCCAGCAGTGTGACGCATTTCACAGATACGCAGTATTTT. Translated, it gives CASSVTHFTDTQYF.

This chain links TRBV7-9 with TRBJ2-1; no clear D. Looked up from germline, CDR1 is SEHNR and CDR2 is FQNEAQ (reference sequence). The CDR3 length is 13 residues. V was shortened by 4 bases and J by 6 bases, with 10 bases between the two germline ends. The DNA of the CDR3 is TGTGCCAGCAGCTCCAGGAGAGGCAATGAGCAGTTCTTC. Its protein product is CASSSRRGNEQFF.

The chain is built from TRBV28 and TRBJ2-6; no clear D. V was shortened by 5 bases and J by 0 bases, with 11 bases between the two germline ends. Germline V gene data show CDR1 as MDHEN and CDR2 as SYDVKM. This CDR3 is 16 amino acids long. CDR3 sequence: CASSELLPSGANVLTF. In DNA form, the CDR3 reads TGTGCCAGCAGTGAGCTACTACCCTCTGGGGCCAACGTCCTGACTTTC.

The chain employs TRBV5-1 and TRBJ2-3; TRBD1 might be the D (5 bases). The CDR3 has 14 amino acids. Trimming removed 4 bases at V and 2 bases at J, with 11 bases between. Germline V gene data show CDR1 as SGHRS and CDR2 as YFSETQ. The DNA of the CDR3 is TGCGCCAGCAGCATTCAGGGTTCCACAGATACGCAGTATTTT. As protein: CASSIQGSTDTQYF.

The J gene is TRBJ1-5, the V gene TRBV5-1, with TRBD1 as a possible D gene (5 bases). This CDR3 is built from 15 residues. Trimming cost V 1 base and J 15 bases, with 23 bases left between them. Germline CDR1 and CDR2: SGHRS and YFSETQ. The CDR3 DNA sequence: TGCGCCAGCAGCTTGTCGACCAAATGGTACAGGCCTGGGCATTTT. Residues: CASSLSTKWYRPGHF.

This clone was observed a single time. This chain links TRBV7-2 with TRBJ1-2; TRBD1 might be the D (6 bases). Germline lookup yields CDR1 SGHTA and CDR2 FQGNSA. The CDR3 is 17 amino acids. V dropped 1 base and J dropped 4 bases, with 19 bases sitting between them. The CDR3 sequence: CASSLGAGTQDGYGYTF. The CDR3 bases are TGTGCCAGCAGCTTAGGCGCCGGGACACAGGACGGCTATGGCTACACCTTC.

The J gene is TRBJ2-1, the V gene TRBV6-1; 9 nucleotides line up with TRBD1. This CDR3 comprises 15 residues. With V trimmed by 2 bases and J by 5 bases, 4 bases remained unmatched. Germline-derived CDR1 and CDR2 are MNHNS and SASEGT. The chain's CDR3 is CASSEWGQGNNEQFF. The CDR3 region has the DNA TGTGCCAGCAGTGAATGGGGACAGGGAAACAATGAGCAGTTCTTC.

V gene TRBV5-4 combines with J gene TRBJ2-5; 12 bases are a match to TRBD1. The V segment lost 4 bases and the J segment 4 bases; nucleotides outside the gene matches: 8. The germline V gene has CDR1 SGHNT and CDR2 YYREEE (reference sequence). The CDR3 is 16 amino acids. The DNA for the CDR3 is TGTGCCAGCAGCCAGGGACAGGGGGCTAGGAGAGAGACCCAGTACTTC. Encoded protein: CASSQGQGARRETQYF.

The chain employs TRBV6-1 and TRBJ1-5; D is undetermined. V was shortened by 5 bases and J by 2 bases, with 4 bases between the two germline ends. In germline, CDR1 is MNHNS, CDR2 SASEGT. This CDR3 region has 12 residues. The CDR3 DNA reads TGTGCCAGCAGTACTGGCAATCAGCCCCAGCATTTT. It codes for CASSTGNQPQHF.

The rearrangement uses TRBV6-5 and TRBJ2-3, with 9 bases identical to TRBD2. With V trimmed by 2 bases and J by 0 bases, 3 bases remained unmatched. Germline values: CDR1 MNHEY, CDR2 SVGAGI. The CDR3 contains 16 residues. CDR3 nucleotides: TGTGCCAGCAGTTACGAGGCGGGGGGGAGCACAGATACGCAGTATTTT. Protein product: CASSYEAGGSTDTQYF.

This chain links TRBV18 with TRBJ2-7; D might be TRBD1 or TRBD2, each matching 6 bases. This CDR3 comprises 18 residues. Germline V lookup: CDR1 KGHSH, CDR2 LQKENI. The V end lost 0 bases, the J end lost 0 bases, and 18 bases lay between the germline ends. CDR3 DNA sequence: TGTGCCAGCTCACCACCGGTGGGACAAGGGACTGACTCCTACGAGCAGTACTTC. Its protein is CASSPPVGQGTDSYEQYF.

The chain is built from TRBV7-3 and TRBJ2-3; 7 bases agree with TRBD2. The germline CDR1 and CDR2 sequences are SGHTA and FQGTGA. The CDR3 length is 15 residues. With V trimmed by 5 bases and J by 7 bases, 12 bases remained unmatched. The CDR3 DNA reads TGTGCCAGCAGCATTGACCGGGGGGTAACGAATACGCAGTATTTT. Protein sequence: CASSIDRGVTNTQYF.